The clone carrying this T cell receptor beta chain was seen ten or more times. Its antigen is unidentified. The CDR3 sequence is 13 residues long. Trimming stripped 1 base from V and 9 bases from J, with 13 bases between. CDR1 is DFQATT, CDR2 SNEGSKA, per germline (reference sequence). The sample comes from a study of CD8 T cells in ankylosing spondylitis. Whole-study results and caveats: Clones tied to disease were said to be significantly enriched in matched ankylosing spondylitis synovial fluid. Within ankylosing spondylitis blood, a TCR beta motif made up of seven or eight highly homologous variants appeared to be characteristic.

TCRdb re-called the 5' RACE reads through MiXCR, storing one row per CDR3 protein. This table holds around 35,000 distinct CDR3 sequences, over 10% found once. This TCR was sampled from a male donor with ankylosing spondylitis. Sequenced sample: synovial fluid, either unsorted or a sorted T cell fraction (not recorded which). The V and J genes are TRBV20-1 and TRBJ2-1, with a weak D call TRBD2 (6 bases). The CDR3 DNA reads as TGCAGTGCTAGAGGAGCTAGCGATAGTGAGCAGTTCTTC. Encoded protein: CSARGASDSEQFF.